This entry lists 28 T cell receptor beta chains sequenced from one sample in a study of control samples from healthy donors and cancer patients. TCRdb's copy holds only in-frame clones and misses some; the assay was immunoSEQ multiplex PCR. This sample has over 100,000 clones, with roughly 90% found just once. The sample comprised blood. These receptors came from a woman in her fifties or sixties in good health.

The chain recombines TRBV29-1 with TRBJ2-1, with 12 positions matching TRBD1. From germline, CDR1 is SQVTM and CDR2 ANQGSEA. This CDR3 has 17 amino acids. V was clipped by 4 bases and J by 0 bases; unmatched bases: 7. In nucleotides, the CDR3 is TGCAGCGTTGGTGGGACAGGGGGCTTGAGCTCCTACAATGAGCAGTTCTTC. It translates to CSVGGTGGLSSYNEQFF.

This clone showed up just a few times. The V gene is TRBV2, the J gene TRBJ2-3; 8 nucleotides match TRBD1. Germline V gene lookup returns CDR1 SNHLY and CDR2 FYNNEI. This CDR3 comprises 16 residues. The V gene end was trimmed by 6 bases and the J gene end by 1 base; junction bases not matched to a gene: 9. The CDR3 DNA reads as TGTGCCAGCAGCACCGGGACAGGTCACCGCACAGATACGCAGTATTTT. The encoded protein is CASSTGTGHRTDTQYF.

The table lists this clone with a count of one. CDR3 sequence reads: CASDRGHNSPLHF. The DNA of the CDR3 is TGTGCCTCCGACAGGGGCCATAATTCACCCCTCCACTTT. The chain recombines TRBV24-1 with TRBJ1-6, with TRBD1 identical over 8 bases. This CDR3 region has 13 residues. Germline CDR1 reads KGHDR; CDR2 reads SFDVKD. The V and J ends lost 12 bases and 5 bases, in that order; junction bases with no gene match: 5.

This clone was seen a single time. V and J are TRBV7-6 and TRBJ1-1, with no clear D. Deletions cut 4 bases from V and 0 bases from J, with 12 bases between. CDR3 length equals 15 residues. The germline CDR1 and CDR2 sequences are SGHVS and FNYEAQ. This chain's CDR3 is CASSSRTGMNTEAFF. CDR3 sequence (DNA): TGTGCCAGCAGCTCCAGGACGGGCATGAACACTGAAGCTTTCTTT. The entire variable domain, with the rest obtained from reference TRBV7-6 and TRBJ1-1, is as follows: GAGVSQSPRYKVTKRGQDVALRCDPISGHVSLYWYRQALGQGPEFLTYFNYEAQQDKSGLPNDRFSAERPEGSISTLTIQRTEQRDSAMYRCASSSRTGMNTEAFFGQGTRLTVV.

The chain is built from TRBV5-1 and TRBJ2-3; 9 bases are a match to TRBD2. The germline V gene has CDR1 SGHRS and CDR2 YFSETQ. V shed 3 bases and J 5 bases; nucleotides not matched to a gene: 4. This CDR3 contains 14 residues. DNA of the CDR3: TGCGCCAGCAGCTATAGCGGGAGAGGAGATACGCAGTATTTT. This gives the protein CASSYSGRGDTQYF.

The CDR3 loop reads CASSEAGGGGAFF. CDR3 bases: TGTGCCAGCAGTGAAGCGGGGGGCGGGGGCGCTTTCTTT. The chain uses TRBV2 and TRBJ1-1, with D tentatively TRBD1 (6 bases). V was trimmed by 0 bases and J by 11 bases, leaving 13 bases between them. This CDR3 region has 13 residues. CDR1 is SNHLY and CDR2 is FYNNEI in the germline V gene.

The CDR3 DNA reads as TGTGCCAGCAGGCCGATGGGACTAGCGGATAACACAGATACGCAGTATTTT. It encodes CASRPMGLADNTDTQYF. This chain links TRBV27 with TRBJ2-3; 11 nucleotides line up with TRBD2. V lost 6 bases and J lost 2; bases outside the gene matches: 10. Germline CDR1 MNHEY, CDR2 SMNVEV (reference sequence). The CDR3 length is 17 residues.

As concerns this clone: Other DNA sequences within the sample encode an identical CDR3. V usage is TRBV6-1 and J usage is TRBJ2-5; a possible D gene is TRBD2 (6 bases). This CDR3 comprises 15 residues. CDR1 MNHNS and CDR2 SASEGT come from the germline V gene. Trimming took off 3 bases at V and 4 bases at J, with 15 bases between the two ends. The DNA for the CDR3 is TGTGCCAGCAGTGAGGGTCGGCAGGGAGGAGAGACCCAGTACTTC. Protein product: CASSEGRQGGETQYF.

The rearrangement uses TRBV6-5 and TRBJ1-1; no clear D. The CDR3 loop spans 11 amino acids. The germline V and J ends were trimmed by 5 bases and 6 bases, with 7 bases remaining between them. The germline V gene has CDR1 MNHEY and CDR2 SVGAGI. CDR3 DNA sequence: TGTGCCAGCAGTCGAGGGCCTGAAGCTTTCTTT. Protein product: CASSRGPEAFF.

The V gene is TRBV11-2, the J gene TRBJ2-1; D perhaps matches TRBD2 (7 bases). From germline, CDR1 is SGHAT and CDR2 FQNNGV. Trimming took off 5 bases at V and 9 bases at J, with 17 bases between the two ends. This CDR3 contains 14 residues. The CDR3 is CASSAGAGAGEQFF. The DNA of the CDR3 is TGTGCCAGCAGCGCAGGGGCGGGAGCGGGTGAGCAGTTCTTC.

The chain recombines TRBV9 with TRBJ2-2; D may match TRBD1 or TRBD2 (5 bases each). The V and J ends lost 0 bases and 6 bases respectively, with 6 bases between them. The CDR3 covers 13 residues. The germline gives CDR1 SGDLS, CDR2 YYNGEE. CDR3 bases: TGTGCCAGCAGCGTAGTGGGGGCCGGGGAGCTGTTTTTT. This sequence encodes CASSVVGAGELFF.

The CDR3 loop is CATSRAAPDTYSTDTQYF. The CDR3 DNA reads as TGTGCCACCAGCAGAGCGGCCCCGGACACCTATAGCACAGATACGCAGTATTTT. V and J are TRBV15 and TRBJ2-3; D possibly corresponds to TRBD1 (5 bases). Germline CDR1 reads LNHNV; CDR2 reads YYDKDF (reference sequence). CDR3 length: 18 residues. Trimming stripped 1 base from V and 0 bases from J, with 17 bases between.

This clone occurred a few times. The chain is built from TRBV12-3 or TRBV12-4 and TRBJ2-7; no clear D gene. This CDR3 spans 11 amino acids. Trimming stripped 3 bases from V and 3 bases from J, with 3 bases between. The CDR3 sequence: CASSFNYEQYF. The CDR3 DNA reads as TGTGCCAGCAGTTTCAACTACGAGCAGTACTTC.

The V call is TRBV2, the J call TRBJ2-7; 7 bases are shared with TRBD1. V lost 6 bases to trimming and J lost 0 bases; unmatched junction nucleotides: 5. The CDR3 runs to 14 residues. Per the germline V gene, CDR1 is SNHLY and CDR2 is FYNNEI. CDR3 DNA: TGTGCCAGCAGGATACAGGGGCACTCCTACGAGCAGTACTTC. This encodes CASRIQGHSYEQYF.

The genes are TRBV28 and TRBJ1-6; 7 nucleotides match TRBD1. The germline V gene has CDR1 MDHEN and CDR2 SYDVKM. The CDR3 is 14 amino acids. V dropped 5 bases and J dropped 4; count of bases not matched to a gene: 2. This CDR3 reads CASSTGDYNSPLHF. For the CDR3, the DNA is TGTGCCAGCAGTACAGGGGATTATAATTCACCCCTCCACTTT.

The chain has TRBV6-5 and TRBJ1-2, with D tentatively TRBD1 (6 bases). The germline V gene has CDR1 MNHEY and CDR2 SVGAGI. V was cut by 6 bases and J by 5 bases, with 10 bases left in between. This CDR3 is built from 12 residues. The CDR3 bases are TGTGCCAGCAGCCCAGGACAGTATGGCTACACCTTC. The encoded protein is CASSPGQYGYTF.

CDR3 DNA: TGTGCCAGCTCACCACCTCACAAATTTGAAAAACTGTTTTTT. Its translation is CASSPPHKFEKLFF. The chain employs TRBV18 and TRBJ1-4; D uncertain. The CDR3 has 14 amino acids. Trimming took 0 bases from V and 7 from J, leaving 9 bases between them. Germline assignment: CDR1 KGHSH and CDR2 LQKENI.

V and J are TRBV5-8 and TRBJ2-7, with D possibly matching TRBD1 (6 bases). The V end was cut by 0 bases, the J end by 3 bases, with 16 bases between. The germline gives CDR1 SGHTS, CDR2 YDEGEE. The CDR3 covers 16 residues. The CDR3 region is CASSLGGRGLNYEQYF. The CDR3 bases are TGTGCCAGCAGCTTGGGGGGCAGGGGCCTAAACTACGAGCAGTACTTC.

The rearrangement joins TRBV19 to TRBJ2-1; D remains unclear. Germline V CDR1 and CDR2: LNHDA, SQIVND (reference sequence). CDR3 length: 15 residues. Deletions cut 6 bases from V and 0 bases from J, with 12 bases between. The CDR3 loop is CASRPSESSYNEQFF. CDR3 in DNA: TGTGCCAGTAGACCAAGCGAGAGCTCCTACAATGAGCAGTTCTTC.

The chain links TRBV24-1 to TRBJ2-7; the D is unclear. The CDR3 is 15 residues long. The V end lost 3 bases, the J end lost 2 bases, and 13 bases lay between the germline ends. Germline CDR1 is KGHDR and CDR2 is SFDVKD. In DNA form, the CDR3 reads TGTGCCACCAGTGATCCCTCGACGGATACCTACGAGCAGTACTTC. Protein product: CATSDPSTDTYEQYF.

The chain couples TRBV3-1 (or the pseudogene TRBV3-2) to TRBJ2-2; no definite D call. Per the germline V gene, CDR1 is LGHDT and CDR2 is YNNKEL (reference sequence). This CDR3 has 12 amino acids. V was clipped by 2 bases and J by 4 bases, with 2 bases between them. The CDR3 DNA follows: TGTGCCAGCAGCCAAAGCACCGGGGAGCTGTTTTTT. This gives the protein CASSQSTGELFF.

The table lists this clone with a few counts. A read error may produce the germline difference seen at one junction end. The rearrangement links TRBV7-7 to TRBJ1-3; D ambiguous. Germline values: CDR1 SSHAT, CDR2 FNYEAQ (reference sequence). This CDR3 has 16 residues. Here the CDR3 reads CASSPLAANSGNTIYF. CDR3 nucleotide sequence: TGTGCTAGCAGCCCCCTGGCAGCCAACTCTGGAAACACCATATATTTT.

The chain links TRBV2 to TRBJ1-5; TRBD1 matches 10 bases. V gave up 8 bases and J gave up 4 bases; unmatched junction bases: 5. The CDR3 runs to 14 residues. The V gene's germline CDR1 is SNHLY and CDR2 FYNNEI. The CDR3 here is CASLGTGANQPQHF. For the CDR3, the DNA is TGTGCCAGCTTGGGGACAGGGGCAAATCAGCCCCAGCATTTT.

This clone was counted a few times. The V and J genes are TRBV20-1 and TRBJ1-6; D is unclear. This CDR3 has 11 amino acids. Trimming stripped 0 bases from V and 10 bases from J, with 4 bases between. Looked up from germline, CDR1 is DFQATT and CDR2 is SNEGSKA (reference sequence). The CDR3 spells CSARDDSPLHF. The CDR3 nucleotides read TGCAGTGCTAGAGATGACTCACCCCTCCACTTT.

V is TRBV18 and J is TRBJ2-5; TRBD1 is a possible D gene (7 bases). The CDR3 spans 14 residues. V gave up 2 bases and J gave up 4 bases, with 11 bases separating them. Germline lookup yields CDR1 KGHSH and CDR2 LQKENI. In DNA, the CDR3 is TGTGCCAGCTCACCAGGAGGGGGCAGAGAGACCCAGTACTTC. Amino acids: CASSPGGGRETQYF.

This rearrangement joins TRBV6-5 to TRBJ1-2, with 9 bases matching TRBD1. This CDR3 has 14 residues. V shed 6 bases and J 4 bases; nucleotides not matched to a gene: 6. CDR1 and CDR2 from the germline V gene are MNHEY and SVGAGI. The CDR3 coding sequence is TGTGCCAGCAGAATTGGGACAGGGTTCTATGGCTACACCTTC. The encoded protein is CASRIGTGFYGYTF.

With regard to this clone: Its ends do not fully match the called genes, so a read error is possible. This sequence joins TRBV6-1 and TRBJ1-2; possible D gene TRBD1, 6 bases. There are 14 residues in the CDR3. The germline V gene encodes CDR1 MNHNS and CDR2 SASEGT. The CDR3 here is CASNEATGTYGYTF. CDR3 coding DNA: TGTGCCAGCAATGAAGCTACAGGGACCTATGGCTACACCTTC.

V usage is TRBV6-6 and J usage is TRBJ2-5; D might be TRBD1 (6 bases). Germline V CDR1 and CDR2: MNHNY, SVGAGI (reference sequence). V lost 9 bases, J lost 1 base, and 9 bases lay in between. The CDR3 is 12 amino acids. The CDR3 reads CASGQLQETQYF. The CDR3 DNA sequence: TGTGCCAGTGGACAGCTCCAAGAGACCCAGTACTTC.